These 27 T cell receptor beta chains were all obtained from the same sample, sequenced in a study of human T cells and chemical hapten exposure. Time point described: patch test 2, 6 weeks after DPC sensitization. Treatment noted: therapeutic diphenylcyclopropenone sensitization with weekly scalp DPC. TCRdb processed the RACE reads anew with MiXCR; each CDR3 protein has one entry. The sample includes about 350,000 distinct CDR3 sequences, about 6% of them seen just once. The sequences come from whole blood, collected in connection with sensitization to the hapten diphenylcyclopropenone (DPC). All receptors come from a woman between 18 and 29 years old with alopecia areata. Some clones in this sample may be carry-over from other donors' samples.

This clonotype was seen repeatedly, ten times or more. This sequence joins TRBV7-2 and TRBJ2-5; D may be TRBD2 (5 bases). CDR3 length: 14 amino acids. Germline V lookup: CDR1 SGHTA, CDR2 FQGNSA. Between the trimmed V and J ends, which lost 5 bases and 5 bases, there was a span of 15 bases. DNA of the CDR3: TGTGCCAGCAGCCCCTCACTAGTAATTGAGACCCAGTACTTC. It codes for CASSPSLVIETQYF.

The genes are TRBV6-5 and TRBJ2-3; 14 nucleotides align to TRBD2. CDR1 is MNHEY, CDR2 SVGAGI, per germline. J was trimmed by 0 bases and V by 2 bases; bases with no gene match: 13. The CDR3 loop spans 21 amino acids. The CDR3 DNA follows: TGTGCCAGCAGTTACCCAACCCCGACTAGCGGGGGGGAATCTAGCACAGATACGCAGTATTTT. Amino acid sequence: CASSYPTPTSGGESSTDTQYF.

The chain recombines TRBV27 with TRBJ2-7, with TRBD1 matching 8 bases. V trimming: 6 bases; J trimming: 3 bases; junction bases outside the gene matches: 10. The CDR3 extends over 15 amino acids. Germline assignment: CDR1 MNHEY and CDR2 SMNVEV (reference sequence). The CDR3: CASSRGRDRFYEQYF. The CDR3 nucleotides are TGTGCCAGCAGCCGAGGACGGGACAGGTTCTACGAGCAGTACTTC.

This clonotype was recorded a few times. The rearrangement joins TRBV5-6 to TRBJ2-1; D might be TRBD1 (6 bases). The V end lost 3 bases, the J end lost 3 bases, and 10 bases lay between the germline ends. In germline, CDR1 is SGHDT, CDR2 YYEEEE. The CDR3 is 14 residues long. CDR3 nucleotide sequence: TGTGCCAGCAGCTCCGGCAGGGGCTACAATGAGCAGTTCTTC. Translation gives CASSSGRGYNEQFF.

This clonotype came up a few times. The chain joins TRBV28 to TRBJ1-2; D remains ambiguous. Germline assignment: CDR1 MDHEN and CDR2 SYDVKM. This CDR3 spans 13 amino acids. Between the trimmed V and J ends, which lost 8 bases and 5 bases, there was a span of 15 bases. The CDR3 region has the DNA TGTGCCAGCCGAACTTCCTCAGAGTATGGCTACACCTTC. Translation: CASRTSSEYGYTF.

This clonotype has at least ten counts. The chain uses TRBV12-3 or TRBV12-4 and TRBJ2-3; possibly TRBD2 for D (6 bases). Deletions cut 3 bases from V and 2 bases from J, with 24 bases between. The CDR3 is 19 residues long. CDR3 nucleotide sequence: TGTGCCAGCAGTTTGGGACGGAGGGGACTGAAAAAATCCACAGATACGCAGTATTTT. It encodes CASSLGRRGLKKSTDTQYF.

This clonotype appeared many times. J is TRBJ1-2 and V is TRBV3-1, with D uncertain. Germline CDR1 LGHDT, CDR2 YNNKEL (reference sequence). This CDR3 has 14 amino acids. The V and J ends lost 0 bases and 8 bases respectively, with 13 bases between them. The CDR3 nucleotides read TGTGCCAGCAGCCAAGATAGCGGAGGGCAAGGCTACACCTTC. Its translation is CASSQDSGGQGYTF.

In this sample, this clonotype turned up a few times. V gene TRBV7-6 combines with J gene TRBJ2-1; possible D gene TRBD1, 5 bases. Germline assignment: CDR1 SGHVS and CDR2 FNYEAQ. V lost 5 bases and J lost 0, with 14 bases in between. The CDR3 length is 16 residues. The CDR3 loop reads CASSNPTDSSYNEQFF. CDR3 bases: TGTGCCAGCAGCAACCCGACAGACAGCTCCTACAATGAGCAGTTCTTC.

The chain employs TRBV20-1 and TRBJ2-3; 10 nucleotides match TRBD1. Trimming removed 3 bases from V and 3 bases from J; junction bases left unmatched: 6. CDR3 length equals 15 residues. Germline V gene data show CDR1 as DFQATT and CDR2 as SNEGSKA (reference sequence). This CDR3 reads CSARPGDRGTDTQYF. In DNA form, the CDR3 reads TGCAGTGCTAGGCCCGGGGACAGGGGAACAGATACGCAGTATTTT.

The gene calls are TRBV7-3 and TRBJ2-5, with a possible D match to TRBD1 (5 bases). This CDR3 contains 13 residues. V lost 4 bases and J 4 bases, leaving 10 bases between the germline ends. Germline CDR1 and CDR2: SGHTA and FQGTGA. CDR3 loop: CASSSAGSETQYF. CDR3 in DNA: TGTGCCAGCAGCTCCGCAGGGTCAGAGACCCAGTACTTC.

This clonotype was recorded many times. The CDR3 loop is CSAGGGRETEAFF. The CDR3 region has the DNA TGCAGTGCCGGGGGGGGGCGAGAAACTGAAGCTTTCTTT. The gene calls are TRBV20-1 and TRBJ1-1, with a possible D match to TRBD1 (6 bases). Looked up from germline, CDR1 is DFQATT and CDR2 is SNEGSKA (reference sequence). V was shortened by 6 bases and J by 5 bases, with 16 bases between the two germline ends. The CDR3 sequence is 13 residues long.

Only a few counts were recorded for this clonotype. In nucleotides, the CDR3 is TGTGCCAGCAGCTTAGATTACTCCTTAGGGCCTTTCTTT. Its translation: CASSLDYSLGPFF. The chain couples TRBV7-2 to TRBJ1-1; D gene unclear. With 1 base removed from V and 12 bases from J, the gap between germline ends came to 15 bases. Germline lookup yields CDR1 SGHTA and CDR2 FQGNSA. The CDR3 runs 13 residues. The full variable domain, in which reference TRBV7-2 and TRBJ1-1 provide the parts outside the CDR3, is GAGVSQSPSNKVTEKGKDVELRCDPISGHTALYWYRQSLGQGLEFLIYFQGNSAPDKSGLPSDRFSAERTGGSVSTLTIQRTQQEDSAVYLCASSLDYSLGPFFGQGTRLTVV.

This clonotype was picked up many times. V and J are TRBV4-1 and TRBJ1-1; D might be TRBD1 (5 bases). V gave up 6 bases and J gave up 4 bases, with 21 bases separating them. The CDR3 sequence is 16 residues long. Germline CDR1 MGHRA, CDR2 YSYEKL. Here the CDR3 DNA reads TGCGCCAGCAGTCACGGGCTAAGGACACGGGGCACTGAAGCTTTCTTT. Encoded protein: CASSHGLRTRGTEAFF.

V usage is TRBV20-1 and J usage is TRBJ2-5; 9 bases agree with TRBD2. Germline V gene data show CDR1 as DFQATT and CDR2 as SNEGSKA (reference sequence). This CDR3 has 15 amino acids. The ends lost 3 bases at V and 0 bases at J; junction bases unmatched: 5. CDR3 in DNA: TGCAGTGCTAGTCGCGGGGGGGCTTACCAAGAGACCCAGTACTTC. It translates to CSASRGGAYQETQYF.

This sequence joins TRBV5-4 and TRBJ2-2, with TRBD1 as a possible D gene (5 bases). The V end lost 4 bases, the J end lost 5 bases, and 12 bases lay between the germline ends. Looked up from germline, CDR1 is SGHNT and CDR2 is YYREEE (reference sequence). The length of the CDR3 is 14 residues. The CDR3 sequence: CASSLSTETGELFF. In nucleotides, the CDR3 is TGTGCCAGCAGCCTTTCGACAGAGACCGGGGAGCTGTTTTTT.

V usage is TRBV6-1 and J usage is TRBJ1-2; 7 bases fit TRBD1. Germline loops: CDR1 MNHNS, CDR2 SASEGT. This CDR3 has 15 residues. The junction had 8 bases not matched to a gene; V was cut back by 2 bases and J by 5 bases. In DNA form, the CDR3 reads TGTGCCAGCAGTGAAAAACAGGGGACTCGGTATGGCTACACCTTC. Its translation: CASSEKQGTRYGYTF.

The rearrangement uses TRBV6-1 and TRBJ1-5; D not certain. Trimming took 2 bases from V and 15 from J, leaving 17 bases between them. Germline V lookup: CDR1 MNHNS, CDR2 SASEGT. This CDR3 has 13 residues. The DNA for the CDR3 is TGTGCCAGCAGTGAATCGGGGTCTTCTAGGTGGCATTTT. Protein: CASSESGSSRWHF.

CDR3 sequence: CASSSTTLALPDYNEQFF. In DNA form, the CDR3 reads TGTGCCAGCAGCTCCACCACCCTAGCACTCCCAGATTACAATGAGCAGTTCTTC. This chain joins TRBV7-9 and TRBJ2-1, with D tentatively TRBD2 (5 bases). V was trimmed by 4 bases and J by 4 bases, leaving 23 bases between them. There are 18 residues in the CDR3. Germline V gene sequence: CDR1 SEHNR, CDR2 FQNEAQ (reference sequence).

This clonotype has more than one count but fewer than ten. V gene TRBV6-6 combines with J gene TRBJ2-1, with D possibly being TRBD1 (6 bases). Germline values: CDR1 MNHNY, CDR2 SVGAGI (reference sequence). CDR3 length equals 15 residues. V dropped 3 bases and J dropped 0 bases, with 9 bases sitting between them. CDR3 amino acids: CASSYQGFSYNEQFF. The CDR3 bases are TGTGCCAGCAGTTATCAGGGGTTCTCCTACAATGAGCAGTTCTTC.

This chain links TRBV27 with TRBJ1-5; D remains ambiguous. The germline V and J ends were trimmed by 6 bases and 10 bases, with 19 bases remaining between them. CDR1 is MNHEY and CDR2 is SMNVEV in the germline V gene (reference sequence). This CDR3 spans 14 amino acids. CDR3 residues: CASSAQPRTSPQHF. CDR3 nucleotide sequence: TGTGCCAGCAGCGCCCAGCCTAGGACGTCACCCCAGCATTTT.

This clonotype came up a few times. The chain employs TRBV7-3 and TRBJ2-4, with 12 bases matching TRBD1. This CDR3 spans 15 amino acids. From germline, CDR1 is SGHTA and CDR2 FQGTGA. V gave up 5 bases and J gave up 6 bases; unmatched junction bases: 5. The CDR3: CASSLEGQGANIQYF. DNA for the CDR3: TGTGCCAGCAGCCTCGAGGGACAGGGGGCAAACATTCAGTACTTC.

In its sample, this clonotype was seen many times. This chain connects TRBV4-3 to TRBJ1-3; 7 bases match TRBD1. The CDR3 sequence is 18 residues long. CDR1 is LGHNA and CDR2 is YSLEER in the germline V gene. V lost 0 bases to trimming and J lost 0 bases; unmatched junction nucleotides: 8. The CDR3 reads CASSQDEDRRDSGNTIYF. CDR3 nucleotide sequence: TGCGCCAGCAGCCAAGATGAGGACAGGCGAGACTCTGGAAACACCATATATTTT.

The chain carries TRBV10-3 and TRBJ2-6; 7 nucleotides line up with TRBD1. Per germline, CDR1 ENHRY and CDR2 SYGVKD. The V and J ends lost 8 bases and 0 bases, in that order; junction bases with no gene match: 7. CDR3 length: 16 residues. The CDR3 is CAIRTGPFSGANVLTF. CDR3 coding DNA: TGTGCCATCCGGACAGGACCATTCTCTGGGGCCAACGTCCTGACTTTC.

The chain is built from TRBV6-4 and TRBJ2-3; D remains unclear. Germline CDR1 is MRHNA and CDR2 is SNTAGT. The CDR3 extends over 16 amino acids. Trimming took off 1 base at V and 2 bases at J, with 13 bases between the two ends. The CDR3 DNA sequence: TGTGCCAGCAGTGACTTGTTTAACGGCGACACAGATACGCAGTATTTT. This gives the protein CASSDLFNGDTDTQYF.

The rearrangement links TRBV6-1 to TRBJ2-2; D is unresolved. Trimming took 2 bases from V and 8 from J, leaving 18 bases between them. CDR3 length: 16 amino acids. Germline lookup yields CDR1 MNHNS and CDR2 SASEGT. CDR3 nucleotide sequence: TGTGCCAGCAGTGAATCGGCTACACCTATCCTGGGGGAGCTGTTTTTT. Translation: CASSESATPILGELFF.

This clonotype appeared a few times. The CDR3 nucleotides are TGTGCCAGCAGCTCGAATAGCGGGGCGAGTAGGGATACGCAGTATTTT. Residues: CASSSNSGASRDTQYF. The gene calls are TRBV7-9 and TRBJ2-3, with 8 bases matching TRBD2. The CDR3 runs to 16 residues. V lost 4 bases and J lost 6; bases outside the gene matches: 12. CDR1 is SEHNR, CDR2 FQNEAQ, per germline (reference sequence).

This clonotype showed up many times. The chain is built from TRBV28 and TRBJ1-5, with D uncertain. Trimming pared 5 bases from V and 2 bases from J, leaving 13 bases between. Per germline, CDR1 MDHEN and CDR2 SYDVKM. This CDR3 contains 15 residues. CDR3: CASSPSEFRNQPQHF. The DNA of the CDR3 is TGTGCCAGCAGTCCTTCTGAATTTCGCAATCAGCCCCAGCATTTT.